The entry that follows covers one T cell receptor beta chain sequence. The sample is drawn from a study of tumour-infiltrating T cells in Burkitt lymphoma. The protocol was immunoSEQ multiplex PCR, while the TCRdb copy is restricted to in-frame clones and leaves out a portion. The data contain roughly 13,000 clones, approximately 71% of them seen just once; the ten biggest clones take up 6% to 8.5%. The CDR3 runs 13 residues. Between the trimmed V and J ends, which lost 2 bases and 7 bases, there was a span of 9 bases. In germline, CDR1 is MNHEY, CDR2 SMNVEV (reference sequence). This sequence joins TRBV27 and TRBJ1-5, with a tentative D call TRBD1 (5 bases). Sequencing input: tumor tissue. This TCR came from a human donor with diffuse large B-cell lymphoma. The CDR3 DNA reads as TGTGCCAGCAGTTTAGCAGGGTTGCAGCCCCAGCATTTT. This encodes CASSLAGLQPQHF.